This T cell receptor (beta chain) was captured by sequencing in a study of Ad26.COV2.S vaccination and SARS-CoV-2 variants. Measured with immunoSEQ multiplex PCR; TCRdb has only the in-frame clones, and not every one. This table has about 280,000 clones, approximately 87% appearing once. This clone was counted once. This CDR3 spans 17 amino acids. The junction had 9 bases not matched to a gene; V was cut back by 3 bases and J by 2 bases. CDR1 is MGHRA, CDR2 YSYEKL, per germline. Documented treatment: around 19 received Ad26.COV2.S at low or high dose, single or two shots; about five received placebo; per-sample allocation not given. Collection of samples fell on day 63 after the first vaccine or placebo injection.

The rearrangement joins TRBV4-1 to TRBJ2-3; the match to TRBD2 covers 9 bases. Here the sequenced sample was peripheral blood, taken in a trial of Ad26.COV2.S vaccine versus placebo. The clonotype originates from a person aged 18-60 years who received the Ad26.COV2.S COVID-19 vaccine or a placebo. The CDR3 region has the DNA TGCGCCAGCAGCCAGCCAAAGGTAGCGGGGGACACAGATACGCAGTATTTT. It yields the protein CASSQPKVAGDTDTQYF.